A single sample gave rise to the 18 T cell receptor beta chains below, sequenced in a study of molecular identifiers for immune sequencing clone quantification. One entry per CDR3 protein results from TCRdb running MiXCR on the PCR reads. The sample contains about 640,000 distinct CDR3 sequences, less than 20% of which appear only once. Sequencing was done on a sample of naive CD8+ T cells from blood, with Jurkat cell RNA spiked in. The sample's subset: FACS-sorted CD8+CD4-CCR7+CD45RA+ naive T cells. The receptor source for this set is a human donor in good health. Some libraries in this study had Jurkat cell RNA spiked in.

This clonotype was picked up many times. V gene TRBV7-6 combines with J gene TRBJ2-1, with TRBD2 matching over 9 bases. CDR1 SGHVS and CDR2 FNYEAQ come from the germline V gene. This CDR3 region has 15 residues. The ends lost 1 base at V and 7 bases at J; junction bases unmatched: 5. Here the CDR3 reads CASSLGLAGTNEQFF. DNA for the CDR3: TGTGCCAGCAGCTTAGGTCTAGCGGGGACAAATGAGCAGTTCTTC.

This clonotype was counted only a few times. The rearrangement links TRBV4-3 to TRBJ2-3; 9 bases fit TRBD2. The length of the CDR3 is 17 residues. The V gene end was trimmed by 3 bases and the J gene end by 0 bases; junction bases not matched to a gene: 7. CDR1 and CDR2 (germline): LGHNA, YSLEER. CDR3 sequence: CASSHSSGSLSTDTQYF. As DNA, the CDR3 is TGCGCCAGCAGCCATAGTAGCGGGAGTCTAAGCACAGATACGCAGTATTTT.

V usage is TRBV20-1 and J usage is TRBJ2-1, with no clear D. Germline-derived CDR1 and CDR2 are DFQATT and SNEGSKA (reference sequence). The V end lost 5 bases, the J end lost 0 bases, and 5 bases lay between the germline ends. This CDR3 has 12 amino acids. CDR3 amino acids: CSAPSSYNEQFF. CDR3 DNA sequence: TGCAGTGCTCCGAGCTCCTACAATGAGCAGTTCTTC.

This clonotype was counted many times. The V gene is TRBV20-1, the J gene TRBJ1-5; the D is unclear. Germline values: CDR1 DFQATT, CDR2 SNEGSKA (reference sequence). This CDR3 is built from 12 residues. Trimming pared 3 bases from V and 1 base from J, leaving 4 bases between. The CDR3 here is CSASLSNQPQHF. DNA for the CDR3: TGCAGTGCTAGTTTGAGCAATCAGCCCCAGCATTTT.

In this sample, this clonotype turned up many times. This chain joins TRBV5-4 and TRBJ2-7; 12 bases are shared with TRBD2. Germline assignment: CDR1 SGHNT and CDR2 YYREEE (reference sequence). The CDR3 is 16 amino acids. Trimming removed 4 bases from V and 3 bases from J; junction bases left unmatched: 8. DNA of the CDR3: TGTGCCAGCAGCGCGGGACTAGCGGGTAGAGGCTACGAGCAGTACTTC. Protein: CASSAGLAGRGYEQYF.

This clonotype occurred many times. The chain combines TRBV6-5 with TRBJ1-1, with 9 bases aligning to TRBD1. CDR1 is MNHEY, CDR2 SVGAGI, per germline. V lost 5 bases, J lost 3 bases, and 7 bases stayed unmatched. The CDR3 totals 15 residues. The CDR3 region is CASSGYRGLYTEAFF. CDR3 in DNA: TGTGCCAGCAGTGGATACAGGGGGCTTTACACTGAAGCTTTCTTT.

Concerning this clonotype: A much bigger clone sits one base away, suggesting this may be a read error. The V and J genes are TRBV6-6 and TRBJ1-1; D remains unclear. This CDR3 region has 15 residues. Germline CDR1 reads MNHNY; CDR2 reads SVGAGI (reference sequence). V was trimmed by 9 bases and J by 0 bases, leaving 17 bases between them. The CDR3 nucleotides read TGTGCCAGTTCCATTCGGAGCCCCTTGAACACTGAAGCTTTCTTT. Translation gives CASSIRSPLNTEAFF.

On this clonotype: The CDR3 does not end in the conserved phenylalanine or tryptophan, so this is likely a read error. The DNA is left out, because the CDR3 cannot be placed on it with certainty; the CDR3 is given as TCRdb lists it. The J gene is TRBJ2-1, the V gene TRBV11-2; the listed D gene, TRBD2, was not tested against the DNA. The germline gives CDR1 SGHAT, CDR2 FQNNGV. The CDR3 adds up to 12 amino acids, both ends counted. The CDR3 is CASSLGSGTLER.

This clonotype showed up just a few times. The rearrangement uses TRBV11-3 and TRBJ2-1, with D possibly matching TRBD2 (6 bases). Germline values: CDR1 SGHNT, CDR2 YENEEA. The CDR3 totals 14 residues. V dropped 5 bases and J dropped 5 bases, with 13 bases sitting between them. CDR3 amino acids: CASSPWREHNEQFF. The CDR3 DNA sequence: TGTGCCAGCAGCCCATGGAGGGAGCACAATGAGCAGTTCTTC. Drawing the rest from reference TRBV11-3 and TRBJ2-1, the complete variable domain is EAGVVQSPRYKIIEKKQPVAFWCNPISGHNTLYWYLQNLGQGPELLIRYENEEAVDDSQLPKDRFSAERLKGVDSTLKIQPAELGDSAVYLCASSPWREHNEQFFGPGTRLTVL.

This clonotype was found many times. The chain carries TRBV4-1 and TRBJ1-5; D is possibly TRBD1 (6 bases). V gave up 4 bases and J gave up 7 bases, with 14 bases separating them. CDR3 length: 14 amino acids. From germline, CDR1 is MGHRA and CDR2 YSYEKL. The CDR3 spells CASSPLTGTQPQHF. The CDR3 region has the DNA TGCGCCAGCAGCCCCTTGACAGGAACACAGCCCCAGCATTTT.

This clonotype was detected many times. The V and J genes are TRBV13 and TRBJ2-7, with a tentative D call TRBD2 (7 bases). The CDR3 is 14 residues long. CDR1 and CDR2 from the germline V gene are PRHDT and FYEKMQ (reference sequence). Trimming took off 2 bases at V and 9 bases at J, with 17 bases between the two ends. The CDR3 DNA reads TGTGCCAGCAGCTTAATAAGGGGGGGTGATGTGCAGTACTTC. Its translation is CASSLIRGGDVQYF.

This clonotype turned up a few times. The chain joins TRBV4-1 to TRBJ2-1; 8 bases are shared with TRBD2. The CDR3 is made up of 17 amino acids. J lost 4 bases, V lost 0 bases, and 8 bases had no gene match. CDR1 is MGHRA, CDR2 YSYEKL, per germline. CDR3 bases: TGCGCCAGCAGCCAAGATGTCGGGGGGGGCTCTTACAATGAGCAGTTCTTC. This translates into CASSQDVGGGSYNEQFF.

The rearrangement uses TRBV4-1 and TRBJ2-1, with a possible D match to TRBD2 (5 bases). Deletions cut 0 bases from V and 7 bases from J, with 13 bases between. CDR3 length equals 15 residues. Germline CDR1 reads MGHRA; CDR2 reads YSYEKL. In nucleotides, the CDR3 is TGCGCCAGCAGCCAAGAATGGCCGCCGGGGAATGAGCAGTTCTTC. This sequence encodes CASSQEWPPGNEQFF.

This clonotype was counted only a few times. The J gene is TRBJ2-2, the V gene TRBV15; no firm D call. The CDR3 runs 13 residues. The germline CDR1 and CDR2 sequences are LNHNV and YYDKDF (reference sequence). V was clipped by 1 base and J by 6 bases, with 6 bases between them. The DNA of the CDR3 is TGTGCCACCAGCAGAGTTCTATCCGGGGAGCTGTTTTTT. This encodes CATSRVLSGELFF.

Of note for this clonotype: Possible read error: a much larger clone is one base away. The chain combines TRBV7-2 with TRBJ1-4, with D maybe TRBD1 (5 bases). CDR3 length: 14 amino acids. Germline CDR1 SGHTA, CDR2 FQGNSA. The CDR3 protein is CASSLGAGHEKLVF. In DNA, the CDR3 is TGTGCCAGCAGTCTAGGGGCAGGACATGAAAAACTGGTTTTT.

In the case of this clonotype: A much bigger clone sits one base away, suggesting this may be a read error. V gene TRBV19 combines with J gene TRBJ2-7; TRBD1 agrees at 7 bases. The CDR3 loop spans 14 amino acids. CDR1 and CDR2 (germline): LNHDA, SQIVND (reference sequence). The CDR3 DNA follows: TGTGCCAGTAGCCCGGGACAGCACTCCTACGAGCAGTGCTTC. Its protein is CASSPGQHSYEQCF.

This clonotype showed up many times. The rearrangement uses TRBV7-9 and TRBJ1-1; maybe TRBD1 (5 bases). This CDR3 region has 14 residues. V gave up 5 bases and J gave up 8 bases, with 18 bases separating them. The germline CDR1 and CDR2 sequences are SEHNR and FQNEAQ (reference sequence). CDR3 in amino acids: CASSIEGLSGEAFF. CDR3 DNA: TGTGCCAGCAGCATTGAGGGGTTATCGGGAGAAGCTTTCTTT.

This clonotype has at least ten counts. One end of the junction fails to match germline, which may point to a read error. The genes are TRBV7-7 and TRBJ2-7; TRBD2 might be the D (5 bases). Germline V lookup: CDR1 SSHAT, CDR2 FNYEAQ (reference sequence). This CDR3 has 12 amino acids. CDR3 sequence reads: CASSLKDGLDHF. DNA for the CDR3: TGTGCCAGCAGCTTAAAAGATGGACTCGATCATTTC.